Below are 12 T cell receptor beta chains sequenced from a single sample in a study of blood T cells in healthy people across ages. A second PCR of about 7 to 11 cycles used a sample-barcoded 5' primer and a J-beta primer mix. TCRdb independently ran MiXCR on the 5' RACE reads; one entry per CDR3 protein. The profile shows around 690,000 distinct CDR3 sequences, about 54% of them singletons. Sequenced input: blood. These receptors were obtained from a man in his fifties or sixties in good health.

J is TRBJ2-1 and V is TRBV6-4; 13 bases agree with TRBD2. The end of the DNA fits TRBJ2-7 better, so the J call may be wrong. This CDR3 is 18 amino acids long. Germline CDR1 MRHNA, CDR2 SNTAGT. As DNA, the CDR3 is TGTGCCAGCAGCCGAACTAGCGGGGGGGTCAACGGCTACAATGAGCAGTACTTC. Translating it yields CASSRTSGGVNGYNEQYF.

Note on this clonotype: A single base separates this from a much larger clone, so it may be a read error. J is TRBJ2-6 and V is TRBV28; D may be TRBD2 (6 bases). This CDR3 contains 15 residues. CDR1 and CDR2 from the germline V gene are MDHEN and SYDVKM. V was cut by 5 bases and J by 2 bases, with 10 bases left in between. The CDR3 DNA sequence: TGTGCCAGCAGTGGGACTTGCGCTGGGGCCAACGTCCTGACTTTC. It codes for CASSGTCAGANVLTF.

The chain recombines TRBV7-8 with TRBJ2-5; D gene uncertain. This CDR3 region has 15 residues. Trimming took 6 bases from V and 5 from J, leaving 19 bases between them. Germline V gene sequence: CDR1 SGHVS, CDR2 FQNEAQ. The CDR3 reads CASRPSQIPRETQYF. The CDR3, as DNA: TGTGCCAGCAGACCCAGTCAGATCCCGAGGGAGACCCAGTACTTC.

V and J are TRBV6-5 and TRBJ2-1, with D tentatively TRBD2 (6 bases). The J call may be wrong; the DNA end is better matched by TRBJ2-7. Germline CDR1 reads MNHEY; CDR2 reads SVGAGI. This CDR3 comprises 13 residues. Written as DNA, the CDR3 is TGTGCCAGCAGTGACCCGGGGACTTACGAGCAGTACTTC. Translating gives CASSDPGTYEQYF.

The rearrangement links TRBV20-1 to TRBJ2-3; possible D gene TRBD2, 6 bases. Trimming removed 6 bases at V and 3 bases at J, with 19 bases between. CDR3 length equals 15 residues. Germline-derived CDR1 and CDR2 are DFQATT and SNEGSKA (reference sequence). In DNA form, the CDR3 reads TGCAGTGCCAAGAGGGGAGGTGTGGGAACAGATACGCAGTATTTT. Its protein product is CSAKRGGVGTDTQYF.

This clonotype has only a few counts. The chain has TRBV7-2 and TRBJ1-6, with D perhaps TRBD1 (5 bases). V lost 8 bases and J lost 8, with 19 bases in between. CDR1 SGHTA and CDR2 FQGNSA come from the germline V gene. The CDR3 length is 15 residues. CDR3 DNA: TGTGCCAGCGTCTTGGAGGGGCGGGTTGATTCACCCCTCCACTTT. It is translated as CASVLEGRVDSPLHF.

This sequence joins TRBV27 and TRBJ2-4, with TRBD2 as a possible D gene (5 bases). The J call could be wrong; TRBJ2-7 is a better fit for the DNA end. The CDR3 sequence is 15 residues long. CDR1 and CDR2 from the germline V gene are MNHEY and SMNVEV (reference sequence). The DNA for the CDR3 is TGTGCCAGCAGTTTAAGACGGGATCTGGGTTACGAGCAGTACTTC. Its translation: CASSLRRDLGYEQYF.

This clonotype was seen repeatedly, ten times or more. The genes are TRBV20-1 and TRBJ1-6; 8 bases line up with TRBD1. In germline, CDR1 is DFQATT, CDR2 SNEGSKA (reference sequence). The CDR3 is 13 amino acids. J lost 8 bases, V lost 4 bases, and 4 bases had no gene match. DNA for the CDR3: TGCAGTGCTACTCAGGGGGCTGATTCACCCCTCCACTTT. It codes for CSATQGADSPLHF.

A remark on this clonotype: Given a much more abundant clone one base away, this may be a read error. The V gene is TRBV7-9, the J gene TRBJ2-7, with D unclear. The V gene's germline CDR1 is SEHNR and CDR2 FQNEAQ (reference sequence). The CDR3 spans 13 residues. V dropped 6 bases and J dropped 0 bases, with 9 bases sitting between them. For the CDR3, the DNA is TGTGCCAGCAGTTGCCGACTCTCCTACGAGCAGTACTTC. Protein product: CASSCRLSYEQYF. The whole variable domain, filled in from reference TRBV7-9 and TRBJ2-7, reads DTGVSQNPRHKITKRGQNVTFRCDPISEHNRLYWYRQTLGQGPEFLTYFQNEAQLEKSRLLSDRFSAERPKGSFSTLEIQRTEQGDSAMYLCASSCRLSYEQYFGPGTRLTVT.

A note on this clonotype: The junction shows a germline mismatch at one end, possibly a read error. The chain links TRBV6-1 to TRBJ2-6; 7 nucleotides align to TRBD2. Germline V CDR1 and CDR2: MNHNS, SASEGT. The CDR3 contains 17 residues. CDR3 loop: CASSKGEGDSGVNVLTF. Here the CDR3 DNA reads TGTGCCAGCAGTAAAGGGGAGGGAGACTCTGGGGTCAACGTCCTGACTTTC.

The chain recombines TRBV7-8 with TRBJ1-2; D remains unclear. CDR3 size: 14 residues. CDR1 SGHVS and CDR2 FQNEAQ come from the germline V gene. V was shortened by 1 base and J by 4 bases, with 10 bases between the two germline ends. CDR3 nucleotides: TGTGCCAGCAGCTTAGGACGCGACTTCTATGGCTACACCTTC. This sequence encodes CASSLGRDFYGYTF. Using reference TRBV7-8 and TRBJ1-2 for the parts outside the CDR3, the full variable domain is GAGVSQSPRYKVAKRGQDVALRCDPISGHVSLFWYQQALGQGPEFLTYFQNEAQLDKSGLPSDRFFAERPEGSVSTLKIQRTQQEDSAVYLCASSLGRDFYGYTFGSGTRLTVV.

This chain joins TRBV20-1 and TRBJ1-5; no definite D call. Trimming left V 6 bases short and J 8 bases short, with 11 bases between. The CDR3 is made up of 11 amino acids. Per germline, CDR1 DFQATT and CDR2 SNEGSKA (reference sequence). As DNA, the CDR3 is TGCAGTGCCTCTGAATATGAGCCCCAGCATTTT. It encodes CSASEYEPQHF.